Shown below are 2 T cell receptor beta chains from a single sample sequenced in a study of cytomegalovirus exposure and HLA in healthy donors. PCR was performed using 60 Vbeta and 13 Jbeta primers. Sequenced by immunoSEQ multiplex PCR; TCRdb stores in-frame clones only, minus some. The sample yields approximately 120,000 clones, roughly 69% seen once. The sample consisted of PBMCs. The receptors come from a woman in her sixties or seventies in good health and CMV-seropositive.

The chain has TRBV11-2 and TRBJ2-5; D gene ambiguous. The CDR3 extends over 11 amino acids. Germline V gives CDR1 SGHAT, CDR2 FQNNGV. The V gene lost 3 bases and the J gene lost 5 bases, with 4 bases spanning the gap. CDR3 nucleotides: TGTGCCAGCAGCTTTGGCGAGACCCAGTACTTC. Encoded protein: CASSFGETQYF.

The V gene is TRBV5-1, the J gene TRBJ2-7; 8 bases map to TRBD1. The CDR3 is 17 amino acids. Germline values: CDR1 SGHRS, CDR2 YFSETQ. V gave up 4 bases and J gave up 2 bases; unmatched junction bases: 14. CDR3 sequence: CASSRTTGTGPTYEQYF. The DNA for the CDR3 is TGCGCCAGCAGCCGCACCACCGGGACAGGTCCAACCTACGAGCAGTACTTC.